At least ten counts were recorded for the clone carrying this TCR beta chain. Its antigen is currently unknown. TCRdb fed the reads into MiXCR, producing one record per CDR3 protein. The data contain roughly 500,000 distinct CDR3 sequences, about 11% of them singletons. The data derive from a study of T cell repertoires in cytomegalovirus infection. Study-level findings and limits: In two of eight donors, the top clonotype was HLA-C-restricted CMV-specific.

Germline lookup yields CDR1 MNHNS and CDR2 SASEGT. The length of the CDR3 is 17 residues. V shed 0 bases and J shed 3 bases, with 16 bases lying between them. The rearrangement links TRBV6-1 to TRBJ2-3, with no clear D. Sequencing was performed on PBMCs. The origin of this receptor is a human donor in good health (CMV status not recorded). Some clones in this sample may be carry-over from other donors' samples. The CDR3 loop is CASSEALGNHGTDTQYF. The CDR3 DNA sequence: TGTGCCAGCAGTGAAGCGTTGGGGAACCACGGAACAGATACGCAGTATTTT.